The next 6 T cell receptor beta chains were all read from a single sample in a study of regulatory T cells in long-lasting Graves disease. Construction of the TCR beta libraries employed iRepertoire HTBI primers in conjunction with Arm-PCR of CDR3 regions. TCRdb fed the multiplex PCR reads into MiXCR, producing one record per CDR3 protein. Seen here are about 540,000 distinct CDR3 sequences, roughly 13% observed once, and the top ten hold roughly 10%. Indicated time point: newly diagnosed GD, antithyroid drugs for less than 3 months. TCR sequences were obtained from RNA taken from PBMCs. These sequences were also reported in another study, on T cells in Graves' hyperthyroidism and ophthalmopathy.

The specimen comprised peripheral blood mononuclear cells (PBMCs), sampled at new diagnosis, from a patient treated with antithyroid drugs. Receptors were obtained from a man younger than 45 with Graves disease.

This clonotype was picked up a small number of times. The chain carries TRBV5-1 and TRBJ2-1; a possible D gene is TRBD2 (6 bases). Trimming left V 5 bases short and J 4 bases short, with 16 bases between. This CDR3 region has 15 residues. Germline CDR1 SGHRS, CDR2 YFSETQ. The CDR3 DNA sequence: TGCGCCAGCAGAGGAGGTGGCGGGGTTTACAATGAGCAGTTCTTC. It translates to CASRGGGGVYNEQFF. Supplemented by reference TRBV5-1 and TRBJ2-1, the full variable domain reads KAGVTQTPRYLIKTRGQQVTLSCSPISGHRSVSWYQQTPGQGLQFLFEYFSETQRNKGNFPGRFSGRQFSNSRSEMNVSTLELGDSALYLCASRGGGGVYNEQFFGPGTRLTVL.

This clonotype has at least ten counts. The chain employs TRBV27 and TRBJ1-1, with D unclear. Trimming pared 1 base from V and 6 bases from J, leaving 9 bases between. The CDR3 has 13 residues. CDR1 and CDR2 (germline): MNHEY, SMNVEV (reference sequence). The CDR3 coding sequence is TGTGCCAGCAGTTTATACCAGAGCGCTGAAGCTTTCTTT. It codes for CASSLYQSAEAFF.

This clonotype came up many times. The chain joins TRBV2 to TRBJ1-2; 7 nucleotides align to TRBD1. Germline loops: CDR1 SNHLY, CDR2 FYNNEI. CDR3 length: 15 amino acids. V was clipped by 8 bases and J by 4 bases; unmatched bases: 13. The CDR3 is CASSTTGPSSYGYTF. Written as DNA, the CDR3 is TGTGCCAGCTCTACGACAGGGCCCTCGTCCTATGGCTACACCTTC.

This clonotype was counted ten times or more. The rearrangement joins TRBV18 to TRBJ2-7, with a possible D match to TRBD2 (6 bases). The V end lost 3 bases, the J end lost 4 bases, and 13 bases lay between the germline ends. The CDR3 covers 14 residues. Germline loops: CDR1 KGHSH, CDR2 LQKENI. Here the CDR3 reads CASSPGAGRYEQYF. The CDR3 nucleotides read TGTGCCAGCTCACCCGGGGCAGGGAGGTACGAGCAGTACTTC. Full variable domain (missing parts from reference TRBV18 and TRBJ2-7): NAGVMQNPRHLVRRRGQEARLRCSPMKGHSHVYWYRQLPEEGLKFMVYLQKENIIDESGMPKERFSAEFPKEGPSILRIQQVVRGDSAAYFCASSPGAGRYEQYFGPGTRLTVT.

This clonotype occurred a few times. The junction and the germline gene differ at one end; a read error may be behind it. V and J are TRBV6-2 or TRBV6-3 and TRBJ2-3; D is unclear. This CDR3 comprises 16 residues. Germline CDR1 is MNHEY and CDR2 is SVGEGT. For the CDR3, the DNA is TGTGCCGGCAGTTACCGGGCGGCTTCGGGCACAGATACGCAGTATTTT. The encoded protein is CAGSYRAASGTDTQYF.

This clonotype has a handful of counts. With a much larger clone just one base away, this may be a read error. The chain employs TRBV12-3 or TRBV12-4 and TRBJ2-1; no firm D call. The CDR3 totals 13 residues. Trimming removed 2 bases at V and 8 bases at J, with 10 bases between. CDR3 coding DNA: TGTGCCAGCAGTTTATTTTGGGAAGATGAGCAGTTCTTC. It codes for CASSLFWEDEQFF.